This T cell receptor (beta chain) was identified during a study of cytomegalovirus exposure and HLA in healthy donors. 13 Jbeta primers and 60 Vbeta primers were used for the PCR. Assay: immunoSEQ multiplex PCR; the TCRdb copy retains only in-frame clones and omits some. This repertoire comprises 120,000 to 150,000 clones; its ten largest clones make up 2% to 2.5%. Between the trimmed V and J ends, which lost 1 base and 2 bases, there was a span of 9 bases. CDR3 length equals 15 residues. Germline values: CDR1 SGHVS, CDR2 FQNEAQ. The sample consisted of PBMCs. This chain joins TRBV7-8 and TRBJ2-1; no reliable D call. The sequence derives from a woman aged 18-35 years in good health and CMV-seronegative. CDR3 residues: CASSLGVSAYNEQFF. In nucleotides, the CDR3 is TGTGCCAGCAGCTTAGGTGTCAGCGCCTACAATGAGCAGTTCTTC. The variable domain in full, with the rest retrieved from reference TRBV7-8 and TRBJ2-1, is GAGVSQSPRYKVAKRGQDVALRCDPISGHVSLFWYQQALGQGPEFLTYFQNEAQLDKSGLPSDRFFAERPEGSVSTLKIQRTQQEDSAVYLCASSLGVSAYNEQFFGPGTRLTVL.